This T cell receptor (beta chain) is drawn from a study of response to subunit inactivated influenza vaccine. Findings and limits, study-wide: The authors put forward the suggestion that each seasonal influenza vaccination may bring in only a limited number of new T cells.

As concerns this clonotype: Its antigen remains unidentified.

This CDR3 contains 15 residues. V was cut by 4 bases and J by 6 bases, with 20 bases left in between. Germline values: CDR1 SGDLS, CDR2 YYNGEE. TCRdb passed the RT-PCR reads through MiXCR, listing each CDR3 protein once. The sample lists 750,000 to 850,000 distinct CDR3 sequences, around 18% occurring once. The chain carries TRBV9 and TRBJ2-7, with D perhaps TRBD1 or TRBD2 (6 bases each). This clonotype was obtained from a man aged 45 to 65 who received an inactivated influenza vaccine. The sequencing used PBMCs from blood, collected 5 days after vaccination. The CDR3 spells CASSRGSGDPLEQYF. The CDR3 nucleotides are TGTGCCAGCAGCCGGGGGTCAGGGGACCCCCTCGAGCAGTACTTC.